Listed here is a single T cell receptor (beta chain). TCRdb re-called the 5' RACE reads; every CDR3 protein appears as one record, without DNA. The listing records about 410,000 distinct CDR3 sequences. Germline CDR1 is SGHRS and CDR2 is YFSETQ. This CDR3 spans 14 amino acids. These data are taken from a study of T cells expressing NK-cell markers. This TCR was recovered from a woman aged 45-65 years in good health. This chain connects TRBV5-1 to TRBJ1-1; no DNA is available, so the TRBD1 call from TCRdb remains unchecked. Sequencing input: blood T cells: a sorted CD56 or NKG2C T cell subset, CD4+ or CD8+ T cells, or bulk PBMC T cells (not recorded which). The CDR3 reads CASSPNYRDREAFF.